This T cell receptor (beta chain) was identified in a study of response to subunit inactivated influenza vaccine. The study's findings and limits: Authors suggested that a seasonal influenza vaccination recruits few new T cells each time.

This clonotype was detected only a few times. Its specificity is not known. V lost 5 bases and J 2 bases, leaving 13 bases between the germline ends. CDR3 length: 15 amino acids. Germline V CDR1 and CDR2: LNHNV, YYDKDF (reference sequence). TCRdb fed the RT-PCR reads into MiXCR, producing one record per CDR3 protein. The data show hundreds of thousands of distinct CDR3 sequences, with about 25% seen just once and approximately 2% held by the top ten. This chain links TRBV15 with TRBJ1-5; weak D call: TRBD1 (5 bases). Sequencing was performed on CD4+ T cells sorted from PBMCs, taken around 5 days after vaccination. The sequence was obtained from a man in his fifties who received an inactivated influenza vaccine. For the CDR3, the DNA is TGTGCCACCAGCCGACATTGGGGGGGCAATCAGCCCCAGCATTTT. It translates to CATSRHWGGNQPQHF.